The 29 T cell receptor beta chains below were found in one sample sequenced in a study of cytomegalovirus exposure and HLA in healthy donors. 13 Jbeta primers and 60 Vbeta primers were used for the PCR. Measured with immunoSEQ multiplex PCR; TCRdb has only the in-frame clones, and not every one. The sample has around 100,000 clones; less than 70% are singletons. Source material: PBMCs. The source is a woman aged 25 to 39 in good health and CMV-seronegative.

This chain connects TRBV28 to TRBJ1-1; a possible D gene is TRBD1 (5 bases). The V and J ends lost 3 bases and 0 bases respectively, with 11 bases between them. This CDR3 contains 15 residues. The germline gives CDR1 MDHEN, CDR2 SYDVKM. The CDR3 sequence: CASSLGGIMNTEAFF. CDR3 coding DNA: TGTGCCAGCAGTTTGGGGGGGATCATGAACACTGAAGCTTTCTTT.

The CDR3 bases are TGTGCCAGCAGCTTACCTAGCGGTTACAATGAGCAGTTCTTC. Translation: CASSLPSGYNEQFF. The chain combines TRBV11-2 with TRBJ2-1; 7 nucleotides line up with TRBD2. Germline V lookup: CDR1 SGHAT, CDR2 FQNNGV. The ends lost 2 bases at V and 4 bases at J; junction bases unmatched: 2. The CDR3 runs to 14 residues. Variable domain in full (rest from reference TRBV11-2 and TRBJ2-1): EAGVAQSPRYKIIEKRQSVAFWCNPISGHATLYWYQQILGQGPKLLIQFQNNGVVDDSQLPKDRFSAERLKGVDSTLKIQPAKLEDSAVYLCASSLPSGYNEQFFGPGTRLTVL.

This clone was counted between two and nine times. The CDR3 DNA is TGTGCCAGCAGCGTGGGCCTGGGGCGAGACTATGGCTACACCTTC. Protein product: CASSVGLGRDYGYTF. The chain employs TRBV9 and TRBJ1-2; D perhaps matches TRBD1 (5 bases). This CDR3 region has 15 residues. Trimming pared 2 bases from V and 3 bases from J, leaving 14 bases between. Germline V gene data show CDR1 as SGDLS and CDR2 as YYNGEE. The full variable domain, rest sourced from reference TRBV9 and TRBJ1-2, is DSGVTQTPKHLITATGQRVTLRCSPRSGDLSVYWYQQSLDQGLQFLIQYYNGEERAKGNILERFSAQQFPDLHSELNLSSLELGDSALYFCASSVGLGRDYGYTFGSGTRLTVV.

The rearrangement joins TRBV7-9 to TRBJ2-7, with 10 positions matching TRBD1. V dropped 7 bases and J dropped 6; count of bases not matched to a gene: 9. The germline CDR1 and CDR2 sequences are SEHNR and FQNEAQ (reference sequence). This CDR3 region has 14 residues. The CDR3 reads CASKIGQGVGEQYF. DNA for the CDR3: TGTGCCAGCAAAATCGGACAGGGGGTGGGCGAGCAGTACTTC.

The table lists this clone with a few counts. The chain couples TRBV7-9 to TRBJ2-1; the D is unclear. The length of the CDR3 is 13 residues. Trimming took 1 base from V and 5 from J, leaving 6 bases between them. Germline assignment: CDR1 SEHNR and CDR2 FQNEAQ (reference sequence). CDR3 region: CASSLGGHNEQFF. Here the CDR3 DNA reads TGTGCCAGCAGCTTAGGCGGCCACAATGAGCAGTTCTTC. Combining the CDR3 with reference TRBV7-9 and TRBJ2-1 gives the whole variable domain DTGVSQNPRHKITKRGQNVTFRCDPISEHNRLYWYRQTLGQGPEFLTYFQNEAQLEKSRLLSDRFSAERPKGSFSTLEIQRTEQGDSAMYLCASSLGGHNEQFFGPGTRLTVL.

The J gene is TRBJ1-4, the V gene TRBV7-6, with D perhaps TRBD1 (5 bases). From germline, CDR1 is SGHVS and CDR2 FNYEAQ. V was trimmed by 3 bases and J by 8 bases, leaving 16 bases between them. The CDR3 totals 15 residues. The CDR3 sequence: CASSFNAGSNEKLFF. In DNA, the CDR3 is TGTGCCAGCAGCTTTAATGCAGGGTCCAACGAAAAACTGTTTTTT.

This clone has a single count. The V call is TRBV25-1, the J call TRBJ2-1; TRBD1 agrees at 11 bases. This CDR3 comprises 15 residues. Per germline, CDR1 MGHDK and CDR2 SYGVNS. The V segment lost 5 bases and the J segment 10 bases; nucleotides outside the gene matches: 10. The CDR3 bases are TGTGCCAGCAGTATCGGACAGGGGGCCTTTAAGGAGCAGTTCTTC. This translates into CASSIGQGAFKEQFF.

This clone appeared a single time. This chain links TRBV7-6 with TRBJ1-1, with D possibly being TRBD1 (6 bases). The CDR3 has 15 amino acids. Germline-derived CDR1 and CDR2 are SGHVS and FNYEAQ. Trimming removed 1 base at V and 4 bases at J, with 13 bases between. The DNA for the CDR3 is TGTGCCAGCAGCTTAGAAGTCAGGGGTGGCACTGAAGCTTTCTTT. Translation gives CASSLEVRGGTEAFF.

This chain connects TRBV28 to TRBJ2-1, with TRBD2 identical over 8 bases. The CDR3 length is 14 residues. After removal of 1 base from V and 7 bases from J, the junction contained 3 bases not matched to a gene. CDR1 is MDHEN and CDR2 is SYDVKM in the germline V gene. CDR3 sequence: CASSLSGGRNEQFF. Written as DNA, the CDR3 is TGTGCCAGCAGTTTATCGGGAGGGCGTAATGAGCAGTTCTTC.

DNA of the CDR3: TGTGCCAGCTCACCGGGGCTAGCGGAAGAGACCCAGTACTTC. Encoded protein: CASSPGLAEETQYF. J is TRBJ2-5 and V is TRBV18, with 7 positions matching TRBD2. This CDR3 is 14 amino acids long. From germline, CDR1 is KGHSH and CDR2 LQKENI. The V gene end was trimmed by 3 bases and the J gene end by 3 bases; junction bases not matched to a gene: 4.

CDR3: CASSLKWGGEQYF. In nucleotides, the CDR3 is TGTGCCAGCAGCTTAAAGTGGGGGGGCGAGCAGTACTTC. The V call is TRBV7-3, the J call TRBJ2-7, with TRBD2 matching over 7 bases. Germline CDR1 SGHTA, CDR2 FQGTGA. V trimming: 1 base; J trimming: 6 bases; junction bases outside the gene matches: 3. This CDR3 spans 13 amino acids.

This clone was detected only a few times. The chain carries TRBV4-1 and TRBJ2-3; 9 bases align to TRBD2. The length of the CDR3 is 16 residues. Per germline, CDR1 MGHRA and CDR2 YSYEKL. J was trimmed by 0 bases and V by 3 bases; bases with no gene match: 4. The CDR3: CASSHQTSGSTDTQYF. CDR3 nucleotide sequence: TGCGCCAGCAGCCACCAGACTAGCGGAAGCACAGATACGCAGTATTTT.

This chain links TRBV2 with TRBJ1-4; TRBD1 matches at 9 bases. The ends lost 5 bases at V and 7 bases at J; junction bases unmatched: 11. Germline loops: CDR1 SNHLY, CDR2 FYNNEI. This CDR3 spans 16 amino acids. CDR3 sequence (DNA): TGTGCCAGCAGTAGCCCCTGGACAGGGGACCCTGAAAAACTGTTTTTT. Protein sequence: CASSSPWTGDPEKLFF.

The chain carries TRBV20-1 and TRBJ1-2; no clear D gene. Germline V CDR1 and CDR2: DFQATT, SNEGSKA (reference sequence). V lost 5 bases and J 4 bases, leaving 8 bases between the germline ends. CDR3 length: 11 amino acids. The CDR3 DNA reads as TGCAGTGCTGGGGAGGGCTATGGCTACACCTTC. This codes for CSAGEGYGYTF.

The chain recombines TRBV11-3 with TRBJ2-7; unclear D gene. Per germline, CDR1 SGHNT and CDR2 YENEEA. The germline V and J ends were trimmed by 1 base and 5 bases, with 12 bases remaining between them. The CDR3 runs 14 residues. CDR3: CASSLGVTADEQYF. The CDR3 bases are TGTGCCAGCAGCTTAGGGGTTACAGCCGACGAGCAGTACTTC.

V is TRBV19 and J is TRBJ2-7; 9 positions match TRBD2. The junction had 13 bases not matched to a gene; V was cut back by 5 bases and J by 5 bases. Germline values: CDR1 LNHDA, CDR2 SQIVND (reference sequence). The CDR3 runs 16 residues. The CDR3: CASSHLWVAGVDEQYF. CDR3 nucleotides: TGTGCCAGTAGTCATCTTTGGGTAGCGGGAGTCGACGAGCAGTACTTC.

The chain carries TRBV19 and TRBJ2-7; TRBD1 aligns across 7 bases. Trimming took 5 bases from V and 2 from J; bases not matched to a gene: 6. The CDR3 contains 14 residues. Germline V gene lookup returns CDR1 LNHDA and CDR2 SQIVND (reference sequence). CDR3 nucleotide sequence: TGTGCCAGTAGTCCCCGTGGGACAGCCTACGAGCAGTACTTC. Translated: CASSPRGTAYEQYF.

The chain recombines TRBV30 with TRBJ2-7, with 8 bases that match TRBD1. Trimming took 2 bases from V and 12 from J; bases not matched to a gene: 18. Germline CDR1 reads GTSNPN; CDR2 reads SVGIG (reference sequence). The CDR3 runs to 15 residues. This CDR3 reads CAWSRAPGQGHMGYF. The CDR3 nucleotides are TGTGCCTGGAGTCGCGCCCCCGGACAGGGCCATATGGGGTACTTC.

The chain recombines TRBV6-5 with TRBJ2-7, with a weak D call TRBD1 (5 bases). CDR3 length: 14 amino acids. V was pared by 7 bases and J by 0 bases, with 13 bases between. The germline V gene encodes CDR1 MNHEY and CDR2 SVGAGI. As DNA, the CDR3 is TGTGCCAGCAACTCAGGGCAACTCTCCTACGAGCAGTACTTC. Residues: CASNSGQLSYEQYF.

This chain links TRBV28 with TRBJ2-5; no firm D call. The J call is in doubt because the DNA end fits TRBJ2-7 better. The CDR3 is made up of 14 amino acids. Germline V gives CDR1 MDHEN, CDR2 SYDVKM. CDR3 in amino acids: CASSLFPVEVEQYF. The CDR3 nucleotides are TGTGCCAGCAGTTTGTTCCCGGTAGAAGTCGAGCAGTACTTC.

This chain connects TRBV7-9 to TRBJ2-1, with D unclear. Trimming shortened V by 1 base and J by 9 bases, and 10 bases separated the two germline ends. CDR3 length equals 13 residues. Germline CDR1 SEHNR, CDR2 FQNEAQ (reference sequence). CDR3 in DNA: TGTGCCAGCAGCTTAGTGACAAAACCTGAGCAGTTCTTC. Amino acid sequence: CASSLVTKPEQFF. The entire variable domain, with the rest obtained from reference TRBV7-9 and TRBJ2-1, is as follows: DTGVSQNPRHKITKRGQNVTFRCDPISEHNRLYWYRQTLGQGPEFLTYFQNEAQLEKSRLLSDRFSAERPKGSFSTLEIQRTEQGDSAMYLCASSLVTKPEQFFGPGTRLTVL.

The gene calls are TRBV29-1 and TRBJ2-1; no clear D. V gave up 5 bases and J gave up 3 bases, with 5 bases separating them. There are 11 residues in the CDR3. Germline loops: CDR1 SQVTM, CDR2 ANQGSEA. CDR3 loop: CSVILYNEQFF. CDR3 bases: TGCAGCGTTATCCTCTACAATGAGCAGTTCTTC.

The rearrangement uses TRBV18 and TRBJ2-7, with D hard to call. The CDR3 extends over 13 amino acids. CDR1 is KGHSH and CDR2 is LQKENI in the germline V gene. Trimming cost V 4 bases and J 5 bases, with 12 bases left between them. The DNA for the CDR3 is TGTGCCAGCTCACTACCTTTATCCCACGAGCAGTACTTC. Its protein product is CASSLPLSHEQYF.

The chain is built from TRBV7-2 and TRBJ1-5; tentative D call: TRBD1 (6 bases). The ends were cut back, 2 bases at V and 3 bases at J, with 17 bases in the middle. CDR1 is SGHTA, CDR2 FQGNSA, per germline. This CDR3 is built from 17 residues. The CDR3 DNA reads as TGTGCCAGCAGCTTAACTAAAGCCGGACAGCTCAATCAGCCCCAGCATTTT. Residues: CASSLTKAGQLNQPQHF. The variable domain in full, completed from reference TRBV7-2 and TRBJ1-5, reads GAGVSQSPSNKVTEKGKDVELRCDPISGHTALYWYRQSLGQGLEFLIYFQGNSAPDKSGLPSDRFSAERTGGSVSTLTIQRTQQEDSAVYLCASSLTKAGQLNQPQHFGDGTRLSIL.

The chain employs TRBV27 and TRBJ1-4, with a weak D call TRBD1 (6 bases). The V end was cut by 5 bases, the J end by 8 bases, with 21 bases between. Germline V gene data show CDR1 as MNHEY and CDR2 as SMNVEV (reference sequence). CDR3 length: 16 amino acids. CDR3 DNA: TGTGCCAGCAGTCCAGAGTTCGCCAGGGGTTGGGAAAAACTGTTTTTT. This sequence encodes CASSPEFARGWEKLFF.

Comments on this clone: The same CDR3 can be traced to other DNA sequences in this sample. The chain recombines TRBV6-5 with TRBJ2-5, with 7 bases aligning to TRBD1. The junction had 1 base not matched to a gene; V was cut back by 2 bases and J by 4 bases. The germline gives CDR1 MNHEY, CDR2 SVGAGI. This CDR3 comprises 13 residues. CDR3: CASSYRGRETQYF. As DNA, the CDR3 is TGTGCCAGCAGTTACAGGGGGCGAGAGACCCAGTACTTC.

CDR3 sequence: CASSLQRENEQFF. The CDR3 DNA reads TGTGCCAGCAGCTTACAGCGGGAGAATGAGCAGTTCTTC. The chain joins TRBV7-3 to TRBJ2-1; 8 positions match TRBD2. V was clipped by 2 bases and J by 7 bases; unmatched bases: 1. Germline V gene data show CDR1 as SGHTA and CDR2 as FQGTGA. The CDR3 is 13 residues long.

This chain connects TRBV10-3 to TRBJ1-2; D perhaps matches TRBD1 (6 bases). The ends were cut back, 0 bases at V and 4 bases at J, with 6 bases in the middle. The germline gives CDR1 ENHRY, CDR2 SYGVKD. CDR3 size: 13 residues. The CDR3 bases are TGTGCCATCAGTGAGTCGGACAGCTATGGCTACACCTTC. This translates into CAISESDSYGYTF.

The chain employs TRBV18 and TRBJ1-1, with 9 bases lining up with TRBD1. The germline CDR1 and CDR2 sequences are KGHSH and LQKENI. The CDR3 extends over 15 amino acids. With V trimmed by 4 bases and J by 5 bases, 8 bases remained unmatched. The CDR3: CASSRKQGAVTEAFF. The CDR3 bases are TGTGCCAGCTCACGGAAACAGGGGGCTGTAACTGAAGCTTTCTTT.